These 26 T cell receptor beta chains originate from one sample sequenced in a study of T cell clonality in common variable immunodeficiency. Regarding the study as a whole: In common variable immunodeficiency, TCR beta chains reportedly carried fewer deletions and N-nucleotide insertions.

The table came from immunoSEQ multiplex PCR; TCRdb's copy has only in-frame clones and leaves some out. Sampling found more than 9,000 clones, none seen once. Their recognized antigens are unknown. Material: peripheral blood mononuclear cells. The receptors derive from a human donor with common variable immunodeficiency.

This clone was counted between two and nine times. The read terminates 3 residues before the CDR3 end, so the remaining end is supplied by the germline J gene. This chain joins TRBV7-6 and TRBJ2-1; 8 bases line up with TRBD1. In germline, CDR1 is SGHVS, CDR2 FNYEAQ. Trimming removed 0 bases from V and 3 bases from J; junction bases left unmatched: 4. CDR3 length equals 16 residues. The CDR3 bases that were read are TGTGCCAGCAGCTTAGCGCCGGACAGGGACTACAATGAG. Residues: CASSLAPDRDYNE. The complete CDR3 reads CASSLAPDRDYNEQFF.

On this clone: The read ends 3 residues before the CDR3 terminus; that terminus is restored from the germline J gene. The V gene is TRBV19, the J gene TRBJ2-3; the match to TRBD2 covers 13 bases. The CDR3 loop spans 16 amino acids. The germline CDR1 and CDR2 sequences are LNHDA and SQIVND (reference sequence). Losses at the gene ends were 5 bases for V and 6 bases for J; bases not matched to a gene: 8. This chain's CDR3 is CASSSRTSGSPDTQYF. The part of the CDR3 DNA that was read is TGTGCCAGTAGTTCCCGGACTAGCGGGAGTCCTGATACG.

Concerning this clone itself: The read terminates 3 residues before the CDR3 end, so the remaining end is supplied by the germline J gene. The chain has TRBV2 and TRBJ2-1; TRBD2 is a possible D gene (5 bases). CDR3 size: 13 residues. Germline V CDR1 and CDR2: SNHLY, FYNNEI. V was trimmed by 8 bases and J by 6 bases, leaving 14 bases between them. CDR3 DNA, as far as it was read: TGTGCCAGCGGGCTAGCTGGGCTCAATGAG. Translating it yields CASGLAGLNE. In full, the CDR3 reads CASGLAGLNEQFF.

Comments on this clone: The read falls 3 residues short of the CDR3 end, and the missing part is taken from the germline J gene. The chain uses TRBV6-4 and TRBJ1-2; weak D call: TRBD1 (5 bases). With 2 bases removed from V and 5 bases from J, the gap between germline ends came to 15 bases. CDR1 MRHNA and CDR2 SNTAGT come from the germline V gene. CDR3 length equals 15 residues. The CDR3: CASSDGAREKYGYTF. The part of the CDR3 DNA that was read is TGTGCCAGCAGTGACGGGGCCAGGGAAAAATATGGC.

Worth noting for this clone: The read falls 3 residues short of the CDR3 end, and the missing part is taken from the germline J gene. This chain links TRBV29-1 with TRBJ2-1; 9 bases match TRBD1. The CDR3 extends over 14 amino acids. Germline loops: CDR1 SQVTM, CDR2 ANQGSEA. The chain's CDR3 is CTVRRDRAYNEQFF. The part of the CDR3 DNA that was read is TGCACCGTGAGAAGGGACAGGGCCTACAATGAG.

In this sample, this clone turned up many times. The read gets to within 3 residues of the CDR3 end, and the germline J gene fills in the rest. The V gene is TRBV6-2 or TRBV6-3, the J gene TRBJ1-2, with D maybe TRBD1 (6 bases). CDR1 is MNHEY and CDR2 is SVGEGT in the germline V gene. The CDR3 runs 16 residues. V lost 2 bases to trimming and J lost 5 bases, with 18 bases between them. The sequenced part of the CDR3 DNA is TGTGCCAGCAGTTACCCGCCGACAGGACTCTTGTATGGC. It yields the protein CASSYPPTGLLYG. The complete CDR3 reads CASSYPPTGLLYGYTF.

A word on this clone: One junction end disagrees with the germline gene, perhaps due to a read error. Sequencing ends 3 residues short of the CDR3 end; the germline J gene provides the rest. This chain connects TRBV7-7 to TRBJ2-2, with D uncertain. Germline CDR1 is SSHAT and CDR2 is FNYEAQ (reference sequence). The CDR3 runs 16 residues. The covered CDR3 bases are TGTGCTAGCAGCCGTGTGAGGCCAGGGAACACCGGGGAG. This translates into CASSRVRPGNTGE. The entire CDR3 sequence reads CASSRVRPGNTGELFF.

CDR3 DNA (partial): TGTGCCAGCAGCTTGCGCGGCCCCACAGATACG. This sequence encodes CASSLRGPTDT. From start to end, the CDR3 is CASSLRGPTDTQYF. The chain has TRBV7-2 and TRBJ2-3; no clear D gene. The read is 3 residues too short to cover the CDR3 end, so that end is filled in from the germline J gene. This CDR3 region has 14 residues. The V gene's germline CDR1 is SGHTA and CDR2 FQGNSA. Trimming shortened V by 3 bases and J by 2 bases, and 9 bases separated the two germline ends.

On this clone: Coverage ceases 3 residues before the CDR3 finishes, and the germline J gene fills in the end. This chain uses TRBV19 with TRBJ1-5; TRBD1 agrees at 11 bases. CDR1 LNHDA and CDR2 SQIVND come from the germline V gene (reference sequence). V shed 3 bases, J shed 0 bases, and the junction held 10 bases outside the gene matches. The length of the CDR3 is 19 residues. This chain's CDR3 is CASSILAGQGGISNQPQHF. The covered CDR3 bases are TGTGCCAGTAGTATCCTAGCGGGACAGGGGGGGATTAGCAATCAGCCC. The variable domain in full, completed from reference TRBV19 and TRBJ1-5, reads DGGITQSPKYLFRKEGQNVTLSCEQNLNHDAMYWYRQDPGQGLRLIYYSQIVNDFQKGDIAEGYSVSREKKESFPLTVTSAQKNPTAFYLCASSILAGQGGISNQPQHFGDGTRLSIL.

The CDR3 DNA, read in part, is TGTGCCAGCCGGACTAGCGGGAGGTACGAG. It codes for CASRTSGRYE. The entire CDR3 sequence reads CASRTSGRYEQYF. The chain carries TRBV2 and TRBJ2-7; 14 bases fit TRBD2. The read terminates 3 residues before the CDR3 end, so the remaining end is supplied by the germline J gene. V lost 8 bases, J lost 4 bases, and 1 base stayed unmatched. The CDR3 contains 13 residues. Germline CDR1 SNHLY, CDR2 FYNNEI.

In its sample, this clone was seen a few times. The read halts 3 residues ahead of the CDR3 end, with the missing end drawn from the germline J gene. The V gene is TRBV7-3, the J gene TRBJ1-2, with TRBD1 matching 8 bases. With 5 bases clipped from V and 7 bases from J, the junction kept 6 bases outside the gene matches. The CDR3 has 13 amino acids. The germline CDR1 and CDR2 sequences are SGHTA and FQGTGA. CDR3 DNA, as far as it was read: TGTGCCAGCAGCGAGGGGACAGGCGGTGGC. It translates to CASSEGTGGG. The CDR3 reads in full as CASSEGTGGGYTF.

Of note for this clone: The read is 3 residues too short to cover the CDR3 end, so that end is filled in from the germline J gene. The chain joins TRBV7-9 to TRBJ1-2; D is undetermined. The CDR3 consists of 14 residues. The germline V gene encodes CDR1 SEHNR and CDR2 FQNEAQ (reference sequence). Trimming left V 3 bases short and J 4 bases short, with 12 bases between. Incomplete CDR3 DNA: TGTGCCAGCAGCTTCGGGTTTCCCCTCTATGGC. This sequence encodes CASSFGFPLYG. Given in full, the CDR3 is CASSFGFPLYGYTF.

Points on this clone: Read coverage stops 3 residues before the CDR3 terminus; the germline J gene supplies the remainder. This chain uses TRBV6-2 or TRBV6-3 with TRBJ2-1; 7 bases are shared with TRBD1. The germline gives CDR1 MNHEY, CDR2 SVGEGT. CDR3 size: 15 residues. The V segment lost 2 bases and the J segment 7 bases; nucleotides outside the gene matches: 8. The CDR3 sequence: CASSYIRQGGNEQFF. CDR3 DNA, as far as it was read: TGTGCCAGCAGTTACATACGACAGGGTGGGAATGAG.

Remarks on this clone: The CDR3 extends 3 residues past the end of the read, so its final part is completed from the germline J gene. This sequence joins TRBV7-9 and TRBJ2-2, with D possibly TRBD1 on 5 matching bases. Germline V lookup: CDR1 SEHNR, CDR2 FQNEAQ (reference sequence). The CDR3 has 12 amino acids. The CDR3 DNA, read in part, is TGTGCCAGCAGCGCCTTATCAGGGCGG. The encoded protein is CASSALSGR. The complete CDR3 protein is CASSALSGRLFF.

This clone showed up just a few times. The CDR3 extends 3 residues past the end of the read, so its final part is completed from the germline J gene. The chain has TRBV19 and TRBJ1-2; the match to TRBD1 covers 7 bases. Germline-derived CDR1 and CDR2 are LNHDA and SQIVND (reference sequence). The CDR3 totals 15 residues. V lost 7 bases to trimming and J lost 2 bases; unmatched junction nucleotides: 10. The part of the CDR3 DNA that was read is TGTGCCAGTAAACGAAACGCACAGGGGAACTATGGC. Translated, it gives CASKRNAQGNYG. The entire CDR3 protein reads CASKRNAQGNYGYTF.

Note on this clone: The DNA ends 3 residues before the CDR3 does, and the rest of the CDR3 is filled in from the germline J gene. This chain links TRBV18 with TRBJ2-1; 7 bases line up with TRBD1. The CDR3 covers 16 residues. The germline gives CDR1 KGHSH, CDR2 LQKENI. Trimming at V came to 5 bases and at J to 0 bases, leaving 7 bases not matched to a gene. CDR3 DNA, as far as it was read: TGTGCCAGCTCATACGACAGGGTAAGCTCCTACAATGAG. It yields the protein CASSYDRVSSYNE. The CDR3 in its entirety is CASSYDRVSSYNEQFF.

About this clone: Read sequence stops 3 residues before the CDR3 end, and the germline J gene provides the missing end. The V and J genes are TRBV7-9 and TRBJ2-2; 10 bases match TRBD1. This CDR3 comprises 15 residues. With 5 bases clipped from V and 7 bases from J, the junction kept 7 bases outside the gene matches. From germline, CDR1 is SEHNR and CDR2 FQNEAQ (reference sequence). CDR3 bases read: TGTGCCAGCAGCCCTCCCGGGACAGGGGTCGGGGAG. This codes for CASSPPGTGVGE. The whole CDR3 region reads CASSPPGTGVGELFF.

To note about this clone: The read halts 3 residues ahead of the CDR3 end, with the missing end drawn from the germline J gene. J is TRBJ2-7 and V is TRBV20-1; D remains ambiguous. CDR3 size: 12 residues. Germline CDR1 is DFQATT and CDR2 is SNEGSKA (reference sequence). Deletions cut 5 bases from V and 4 bases from J, with 12 bases between. The CDR3 DNA, read in part, is TGCAGTGCTCGCGTGTCCGGTTACGAG. Translating gives CSARVSGYE. Given in full, the CDR3 is CSARVSGYEQYF.

This clone has a handful of counts. The read stops 3 residues short of the end of the CDR3; the missing end is completed from the germline J gene. V is TRBV18 and J is TRBJ2-7; 7 bases align to TRBD1. The CDR3 sequence is 13 residues long. Trimming at V came to 4 bases and at J to 3 bases, leaving 3 bases not matched to a gene. Germline CDR1 is KGHSH and CDR2 is LQKENI. The sequenced CDR3 bases are TGTGCCAGCTCACGCGACAGGGACTACGAG. Encoded protein: CASSRDRDYE. The CDR3, in full, reads CASSRDRDYEQYF.

Worth noting for this clone: The sequenced fragment ends 3 residues before the CDR3 boundary, so the rest is inferred from the germline J gene. This chain uses TRBV7-9 with TRBJ1-1; 8 bases match TRBD1. Germline V gene data show CDR1 as SEHNR and CDR2 as FQNEAQ (reference sequence). This CDR3 comprises 14 residues. Trimming removed 6 bases from V and 0 bases from J; junction bases left unmatched: 3. The sequenced part of the CDR3 DNA is TGTGCCAGCAGTCGACAGGGGCTGAACACTGAA. This codes for CASSRQGLNTE. The entire CDR3 protein reads CASSRQGLNTEAFF. Based on the CDR3 plus reference TRBV7-9 and TRBJ1-1, the full variable domain is DTGVSQNPRHKITKRGQNVTFRCDPISEHNRLYWYRQTLGQGPEFLTYFQNEAQLEKSRLLSDRFSAERPKGSFSTLEIQRTEQGDSAMYLCASSRQGLNTEAFFGQGTRLTVV.

This clone showed up just a few times. The read gets to within 3 residues of the CDR3 end, and the germline J gene fills in the rest. This chain joins TRBV7-9 and TRBJ2-7; TRBD1 might be the D (6 bases). The germline V gene has CDR1 SEHNR and CDR2 FQNEAQ (reference sequence). V was trimmed by 7 bases and J by 3 bases, leaving 7 bases between them. CDR3 length equals 11 residues. The CDR3 sequence: CASTDSYEQYF. Partial CDR3 DNA: TGTGCCAGCACGGACAGCTACGAG.

Comments on this clone: The CDR3 end is not reached by the read, which stops 3 residues before it; the germline J gene fills it in. This sequence joins TRBV5-1 and TRBJ2-1; the match to TRBD2 covers 9 bases. Germline CDR1 reads SGHRS; CDR2 reads YFSETQ. This CDR3 is built from 15 residues. V lost 6 bases and J lost 2; bases outside the gene matches: 6. The CDR3 bases that were read are TGCGCCAGCACCAAATTAGCGGGAGCCTACAATGAG. Its protein is CASTKLAGAYNE. The entire CDR3 protein reads CASTKLAGAYNEQFF.

This clone came up a few times. The sequenced CDR3 bases are TGTGCCTGGAGTCAAAGCGGGAGAGGAAACAATGAG. Translating gives CAWSQSGRGNNE. The complete CDR3 sequence is CAWSQSGRGNNEQFF. The gene calls are TRBV30 and TRBJ2-1; 8 bases map to TRBD2. The CDR3 end lies 3 residues beyond the end of the read and is filled in from the germline J gene. The CDR3 spans 15 residues. Germline CDR1 and CDR2: GTSNPN and SVGIG (reference sequence). Trimming at V came to 2 bases and at J to 5 bases, leaving 8 bases not matched to a gene.

This clone was picked up a small number of times. The read falls 3 residues short of the CDR3 end, and the missing part is taken from the germline J gene. This chain connects TRBV20-1 to TRBJ2-5; TRBD2 agrees at 8 bases. The CDR3 consists of 14 residues. Germline trimming cut 1 base from V and 5 bases from J; bases unmatched to any gene: 6. From germline, CDR1 is DFQATT and CDR2 SNEGSKA (reference sequence). This CDR3 reads CSARAGGARETQYF. The CDR3 bases that were read are TGCAGTGCTAGAGCGGGGGGGGCGCGTGAGACC.

This clone was seen a few times. The DNA ends 3 residues before the CDR3 does, and the rest of the CDR3 is filled in from the germline J gene. The chain recombines TRBV30 with TRBJ2-5, with 10 bases that match TRBD2. Germline V gives CDR1 GTSNPN, CDR2 SVGIG (reference sequence). V shed 3 bases, J shed 4 bases, and the junction held 5 bases outside the gene matches. The CDR3 contains 14 residues. CDR3 DNA, as far as it was read: TGTGCCTGGAGGGATGGACTAGCGGTAGAGACC. Translated, it gives CAWRDGLAVET. The whole CDR3 is CAWRDGLAVETQYF.

CDR3: CASSLPGQGNEQYF. CDR3 DNA (partial): TGTGCCAGCTCACTTCCGGGACAGGGGAACGAG. The V call is TRBV19, the J call TRBJ2-7; TRBD1 matches 10 bases. The CDR3 extends 3 residues past the end of the read, so its final part is completed from the germline J gene. CDR3 length: 14 amino acids. With V trimmed by 9 bases and J by 5 bases, 10 bases remained unmatched. Germline lookup yields CDR1 LNHDA and CDR2 SQIVND (reference sequence). Together with reference TRBV19 and TRBJ2-7, the CDR3 gives the full variable domain: DGGITQSPKYLFRKEGQNVTLSCEQNLNHDAMYWYRQDPGQGLRLIYYSQIVNDFQKGDIAEGYSVSREKKESFPLTVTSAQKNPTAFYLCASSLPGQGNEQYFGPGTRLTVT.